The 17 T cell receptor beta chains given below trace back to one sample, sequenced in a study of T-cell reconstitution after alpha-beta-depleted transplantation in children. The library targeted TCRbeta and was prepared with unique molecular identifiers. Via MiXCR, TCRdb re-called the PCR reads, giving one row per CDR3 protein. The sample records 98,000 or so distinct CDR3 sequences, 20% to 25% being singletons. This sample comprised PBMCs, obtained before TCRalphabeta/CD19-depleted stem cell transplant. Receptors were obtained from a boy aged 2 to 10 with acute lymphoblastic leukemia, due to receive a stem cell transplant.

This clonotype turned up a few times. This sequence joins TRBV7-2 and TRBJ2-3; D tentatively reads TRBD1 or TRBD2 (5 bases each). CDR1 and CDR2 from the germline V gene are SGHTA and FQGNSA. This CDR3 is 16 amino acids long. Between the trimmed V and J ends, which lost 0 bases and 6 bases, there was a span of 16 bases. CDR3 region: CASSLALQLGTDTQYF. Written as DNA, the CDR3 is TGTGCCAGCAGCTTAGCGCTCCAGTTAGGGACGGATACGCAGTATTTT.

The chain has TRBV5-4 and TRBJ1-2, with D maybe TRBD1 (6 bases). V dropped 4 bases and J dropped 4 bases, with 14 bases sitting between them. Germline-derived CDR1 and CDR2 are SGHNT and YYREEE (reference sequence). The CDR3 spans 14 residues. The CDR3 region is CASSQRQEIYGYTF. CDR3 DNA: TGTGCCAGCAGCCAAAGACAGGAAATCTATGGCTACACCTTC.

The CDR3 region has the DNA TGTGCCAGCAGCTTAACCCAAGTGGGGACTAGCTTTTACAATGAGCAGTTCTTC. Encoded protein: CASSLTQVGTSFYNEQFF. The chain employs TRBV6-2 or TRBV6-3 and TRBJ2-1; 9 positions agree with TRBD2. CDR3 size: 18 residues. The V and J ends lost 6 bases and 4 bases, in that order; junction bases with no gene match: 16. Germline V gives CDR1 MNHEY, CDR2 SVGEGT.

V is TRBV6-2 or TRBV6-3 and J is TRBJ2-2, with D unresolved. Trimming stripped 0 bases from V and 3 bases from J, with 5 bases between. The CDR3 loop spans 14 amino acids. Per germline, CDR1 MNHEY and CDR2 SVGEGT. CDR3 DNA: TGTGCCAGCAGTTACTCGGTCGACACCGGGGAGCTGTTTTTT. Protein: CASSYSVDTGELFF.

In this sample, this clonotype turned up a few times. This sequence joins TRBV10-3 and TRBJ1-5; a weak D match, TRBD1 (5 bases). Trimming shortened V by 11 bases and J by 5 bases, and 16 bases separated the two germline ends. Germline CDR1 and CDR2: ENHRY and SYGVKD. This CDR3 is built from 13 residues. The CDR3 is CASGGTDDQPQHF. CDR3 nucleotides: TGTGCCTCCGGTGGGACGGACGATCAGCCCCAGCATTTT.

The genes are TRBV9 and TRBJ2-1; 7 positions agree with TRBD2. CDR1 is SGDLS, CDR2 YYNGEE, per germline. The J segment lost 5 bases and the V segment lost 0 bases, leaving 8 bases of the junction unmatched. CDR3 length equals 16 residues. CDR3 sequence (DNA): TGTGCCAGCAGCGTAGTAGAAGCGGGATATGACAATGAGCAGTTCTTC. Its translation is CASSVVEAGYDNEQFF.

The rearrangement links TRBV7-9 to TRBJ2-5; no firm D call. This CDR3 has 12 amino acids. V was cut by 5 bases and J by 7 bases, with 11 bases left in between. Germline CDR1 and CDR2: SEHNR and FQNEAQ (reference sequence). CDR3 in amino acids: CASSPPGWTQYF. Here the CDR3 DNA reads TGTGCCAGCAGCCCTCCGGGTTGGACCCAGTACTTC.

The chain links TRBV7-3 to TRBJ2-5; 8 nucleotides align to TRBD1. The V segment lost 3 bases and the J segment 3 bases; nucleotides outside the gene matches: 0. CDR1 SGHTA and CDR2 FQGTGA come from the germline V gene. The CDR3 consists of 13 residues. In DNA form, the CDR3 reads TGTGCCAGCAGCTTGGACAGGGAAGAGACCCAGTACTTC. It translates to CASSLDREETQYF.

This clonotype has at least ten counts. The V gene is TRBV5-1, the J gene TRBJ2-1; 7 bases map to TRBD1. The germline CDR1 and CDR2 sequences are SGHRS and YFSETQ. CDR3 length: 13 residues. With V trimmed by 2 bases and J by 7 bases, 3 bases remained unmatched. The CDR3 DNA follows: TGCGCCAGCAGCTTTAACAGGGGTAATGAGCAGTTCTTC. Translating gives CASSFNRGNEQFF.

This clonotype has only a few counts. This chain links TRBV20-1 with TRBJ2-1; 7 bases line up with TRBD1. CDR1 and CDR2 (germline): DFQATT, SNEGSKA (reference sequence). Germline trimming cut 2 bases from V and 6 bases from J; bases unmatched to any gene: 4. The CDR3 extends over 13 amino acids. The CDR3 loop is CSARLGGFNEQFF. The CDR3 DNA reads TGCAGTGCTAGACTAGGGGGCTTCAATGAGCAGTTCTTC.

The CDR3 coding sequence is TGTGCCAGCAGCTTAGCGGGACTAGCGATTCCCGGGGAGCTGTTTTTT. Its protein product is CASSLAGLAIPGELFF. The chain recombines TRBV7-6 with TRBJ2-2, with 10 nucleotides matching TRBD2. After removal of 0 bases from V and 6 bases from J, the junction contained 4 bases not matched to a gene. CDR1 is SGHVS and CDR2 is FNYEAQ in the germline V gene. The CDR3 is made up of 16 amino acids.

The chain couples TRBV7-2 to TRBJ2-1; 10 nucleotides match TRBD2. After removal of 6 bases from V and 3 bases from J, the junction contained 5 bases not matched to a gene. Germline CDR1 and CDR2: SGHTA and FQGNSA. The CDR3 extends over 15 amino acids. The CDR3 DNA follows: TGTGCCAGCAGTCGGACTAGCGGAAACTACAATGAGCAGTTCTTC. This encodes CASSRTSGNYNEQFF.

The chain employs TRBV11-2 and TRBJ2-5; D remains unclear. V lost 2 bases, J lost 1 base, and 14 bases lay in between. Per germline, CDR1 SGHAT and CDR2 FQNNGV. CDR3 length equals 16 residues. Written as DNA, the CDR3 is TGTGCCAGCAGCTTAATTTATTCGGTCAGCCAAGAGACCCAGTACTTC. It encodes CASSLIYSVSQETQYF. Combining the CDR3 with reference TRBV11-2 and TRBJ2-5 gives the whole variable domain EAGVAQSPRYKIIEKRQSVAFWCNPISGHATLYWYQQILGQGPKLLIQFQNNGVVDDSQLPKDRFSAERLKGVDSTLKIQPAKLEDSAVYLCASSLIYSVSQETQYFGPGTRLLVL.

This clonotype was seen more than once but under ten times. The chain links TRBV28 to TRBJ2-7; 11 bases map to TRBD2. Per germline, CDR1 MDHEN and CDR2 SYDVKM. This CDR3 contains 14 residues. V dropped 6 bases and J dropped 5; count of bases not matched to a gene: 6. CDR3 sequence reads: CASSLLAGANEQYF. The CDR3 DNA is TGTGCCAGCAGCCTACTAGCGGGAGCGAACGAGCAGTACTTC.

Only a few counts were recorded for this clonotype. The chain carries TRBV4-3 and TRBJ2-4; the D gene is possibly TRBD2 (7 bases). Per germline, CDR1 LGHNA and CDR2 YSLEER. With 2 bases removed from V and 9 bases from J, the gap between germline ends came to 11 bases. The CDR3 is 13 amino acids. CDR3 nucleotide sequence: TGCGCCAGCAGCCAACAGGGGAGGGGCATTCAGTACTTC. Protein sequence: CASSQQGRGIQYF.

There are a few counts of this clonotype. V usage is TRBV6-1 and J usage is TRBJ2-1, with 12 bases fitting TRBD2. Germline V lookup: CDR1 MNHNS, CDR2 SASEGT. CDR3 length: 20 residues. V gave up 1 base and J gave up 6 bases; unmatched junction bases: 16. CDR3 sequence: CASSEVAGLAGPGFGNEQFF. As DNA, the CDR3 is TGTGCCAGCAGTGAAGTAGCCGGACTAGCGGGACCGGGTTTCGGCAATGAGCAGTTCTTC.

The V and J genes are TRBV7-2 and TRBJ2-4; maybe TRBD1 (6 bases). The CDR3 is 15 amino acids. CDR1 and CDR2 from the germline V gene are SGHTA and FQGNSA. V dropped 5 bases and J dropped 0 bases, with 11 bases sitting between them. The CDR3 protein is CASSIGQLAKNIQYF. Written as DNA, the CDR3 is TGTGCCAGCAGCATAGGACAGCTAGCCAAAAACATTCAGTACTTC.